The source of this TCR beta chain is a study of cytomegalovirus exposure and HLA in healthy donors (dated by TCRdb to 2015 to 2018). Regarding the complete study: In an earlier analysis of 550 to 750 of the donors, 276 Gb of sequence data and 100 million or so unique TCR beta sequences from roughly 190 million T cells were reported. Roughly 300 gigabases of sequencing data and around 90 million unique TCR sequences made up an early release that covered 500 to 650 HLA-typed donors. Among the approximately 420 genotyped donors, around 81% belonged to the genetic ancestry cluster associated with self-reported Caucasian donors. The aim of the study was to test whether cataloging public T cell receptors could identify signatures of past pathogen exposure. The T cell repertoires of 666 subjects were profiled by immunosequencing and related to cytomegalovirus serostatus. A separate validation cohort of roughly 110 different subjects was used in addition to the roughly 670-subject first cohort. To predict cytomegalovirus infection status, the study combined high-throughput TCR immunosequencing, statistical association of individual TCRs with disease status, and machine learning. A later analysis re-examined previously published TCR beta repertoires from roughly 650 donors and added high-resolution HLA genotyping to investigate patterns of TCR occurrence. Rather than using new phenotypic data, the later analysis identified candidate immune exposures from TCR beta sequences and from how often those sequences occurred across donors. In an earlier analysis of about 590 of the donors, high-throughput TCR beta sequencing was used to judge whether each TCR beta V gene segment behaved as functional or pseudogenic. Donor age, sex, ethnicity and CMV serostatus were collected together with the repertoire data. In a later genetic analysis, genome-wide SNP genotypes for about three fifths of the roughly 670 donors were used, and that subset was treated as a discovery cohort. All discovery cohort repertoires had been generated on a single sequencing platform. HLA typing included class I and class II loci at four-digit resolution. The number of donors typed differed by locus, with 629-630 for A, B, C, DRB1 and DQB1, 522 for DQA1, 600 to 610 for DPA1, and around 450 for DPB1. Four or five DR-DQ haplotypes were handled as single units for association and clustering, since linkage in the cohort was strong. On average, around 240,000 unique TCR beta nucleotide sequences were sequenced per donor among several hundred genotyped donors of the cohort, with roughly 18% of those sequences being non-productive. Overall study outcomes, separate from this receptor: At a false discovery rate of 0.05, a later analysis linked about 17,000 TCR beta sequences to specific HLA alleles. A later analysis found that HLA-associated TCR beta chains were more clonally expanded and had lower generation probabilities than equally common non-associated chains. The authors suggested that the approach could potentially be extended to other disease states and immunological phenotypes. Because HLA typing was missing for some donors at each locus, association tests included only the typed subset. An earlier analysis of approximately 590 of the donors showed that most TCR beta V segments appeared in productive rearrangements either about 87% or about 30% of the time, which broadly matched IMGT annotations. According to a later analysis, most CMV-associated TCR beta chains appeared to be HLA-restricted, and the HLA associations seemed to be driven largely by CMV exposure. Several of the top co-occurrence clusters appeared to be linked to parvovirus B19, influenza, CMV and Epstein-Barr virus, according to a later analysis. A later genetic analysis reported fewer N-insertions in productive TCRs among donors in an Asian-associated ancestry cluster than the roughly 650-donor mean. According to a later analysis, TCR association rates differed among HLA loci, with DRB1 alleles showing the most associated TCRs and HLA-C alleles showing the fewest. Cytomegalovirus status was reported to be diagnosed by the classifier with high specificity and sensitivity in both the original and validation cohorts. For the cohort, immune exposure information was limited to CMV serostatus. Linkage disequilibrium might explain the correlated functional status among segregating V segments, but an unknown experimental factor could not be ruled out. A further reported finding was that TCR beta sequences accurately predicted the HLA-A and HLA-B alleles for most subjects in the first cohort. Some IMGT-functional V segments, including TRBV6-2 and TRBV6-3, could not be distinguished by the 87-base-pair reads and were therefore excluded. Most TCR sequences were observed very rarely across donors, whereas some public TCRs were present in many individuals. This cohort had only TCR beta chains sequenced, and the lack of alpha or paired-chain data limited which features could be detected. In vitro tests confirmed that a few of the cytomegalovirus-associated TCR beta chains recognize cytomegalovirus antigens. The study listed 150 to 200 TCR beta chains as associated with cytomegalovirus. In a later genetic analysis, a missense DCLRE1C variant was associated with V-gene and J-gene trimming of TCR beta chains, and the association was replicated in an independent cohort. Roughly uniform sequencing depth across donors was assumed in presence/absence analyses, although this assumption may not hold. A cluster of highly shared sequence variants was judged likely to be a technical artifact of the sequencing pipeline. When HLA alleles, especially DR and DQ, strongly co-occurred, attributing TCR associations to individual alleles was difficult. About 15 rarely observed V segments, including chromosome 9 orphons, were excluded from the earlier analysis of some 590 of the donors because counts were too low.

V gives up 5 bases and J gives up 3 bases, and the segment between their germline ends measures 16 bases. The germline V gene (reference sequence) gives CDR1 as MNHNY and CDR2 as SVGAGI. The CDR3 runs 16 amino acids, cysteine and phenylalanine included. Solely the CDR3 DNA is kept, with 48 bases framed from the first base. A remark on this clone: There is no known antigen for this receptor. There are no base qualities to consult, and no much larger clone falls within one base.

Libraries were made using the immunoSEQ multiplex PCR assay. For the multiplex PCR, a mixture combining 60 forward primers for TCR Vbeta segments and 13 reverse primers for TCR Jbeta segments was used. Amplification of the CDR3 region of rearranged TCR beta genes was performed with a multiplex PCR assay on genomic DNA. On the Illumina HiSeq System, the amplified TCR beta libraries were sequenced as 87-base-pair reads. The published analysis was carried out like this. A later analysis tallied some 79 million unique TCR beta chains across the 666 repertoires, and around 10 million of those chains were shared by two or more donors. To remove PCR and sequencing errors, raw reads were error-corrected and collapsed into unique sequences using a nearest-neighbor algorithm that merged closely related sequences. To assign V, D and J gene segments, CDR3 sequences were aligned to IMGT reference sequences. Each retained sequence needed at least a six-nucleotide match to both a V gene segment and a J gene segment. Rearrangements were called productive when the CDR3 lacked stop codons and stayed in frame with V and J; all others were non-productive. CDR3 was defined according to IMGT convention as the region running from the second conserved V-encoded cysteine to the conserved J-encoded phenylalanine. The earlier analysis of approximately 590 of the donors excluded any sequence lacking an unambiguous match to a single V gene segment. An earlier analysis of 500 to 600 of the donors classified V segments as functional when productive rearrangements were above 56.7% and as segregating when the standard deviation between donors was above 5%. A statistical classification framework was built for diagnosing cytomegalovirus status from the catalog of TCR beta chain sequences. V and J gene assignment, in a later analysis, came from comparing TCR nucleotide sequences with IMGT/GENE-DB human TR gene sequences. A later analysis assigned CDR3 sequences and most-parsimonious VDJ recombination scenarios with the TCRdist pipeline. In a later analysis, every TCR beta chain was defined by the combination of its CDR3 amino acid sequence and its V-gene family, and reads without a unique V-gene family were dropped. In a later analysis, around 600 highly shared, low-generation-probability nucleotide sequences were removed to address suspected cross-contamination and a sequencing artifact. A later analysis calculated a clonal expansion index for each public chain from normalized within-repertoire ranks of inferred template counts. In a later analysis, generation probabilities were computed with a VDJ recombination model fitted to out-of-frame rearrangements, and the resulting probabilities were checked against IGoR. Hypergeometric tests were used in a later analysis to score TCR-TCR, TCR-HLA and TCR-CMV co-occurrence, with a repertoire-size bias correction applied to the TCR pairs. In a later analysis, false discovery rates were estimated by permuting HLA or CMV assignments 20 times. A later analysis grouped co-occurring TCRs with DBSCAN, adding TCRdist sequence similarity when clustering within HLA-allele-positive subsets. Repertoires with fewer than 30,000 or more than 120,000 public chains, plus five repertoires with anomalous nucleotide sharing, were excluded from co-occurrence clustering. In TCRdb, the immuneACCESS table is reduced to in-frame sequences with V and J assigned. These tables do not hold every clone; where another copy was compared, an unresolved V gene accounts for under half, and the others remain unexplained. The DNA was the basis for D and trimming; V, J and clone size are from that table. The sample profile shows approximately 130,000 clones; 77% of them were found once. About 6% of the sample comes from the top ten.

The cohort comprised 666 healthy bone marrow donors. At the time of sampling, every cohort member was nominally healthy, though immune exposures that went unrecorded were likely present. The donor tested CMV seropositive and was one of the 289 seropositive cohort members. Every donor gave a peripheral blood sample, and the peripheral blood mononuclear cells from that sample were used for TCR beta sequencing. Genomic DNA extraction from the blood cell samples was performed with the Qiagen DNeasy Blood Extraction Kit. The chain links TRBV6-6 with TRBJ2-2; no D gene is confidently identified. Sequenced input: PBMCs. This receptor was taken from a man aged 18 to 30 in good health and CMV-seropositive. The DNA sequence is TGTGCCAGCAGTCATACTCAGGTGGATTACACCGGGGAGCTGTTTTTT. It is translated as CASSHTQVDYTGELFF.